The present entry profiles one TCR beta chain with its context. Germline V gives CDR1 SGDLS, CDR2 YYNGEE. CDR3 size: 15 residues. J gave up 7 bases and V 0 bases, and 4 bases lay outside the gene matches. The data belong to a study of blood T cell repertoires in COVID-19. Sequencing was performed with immunoSEQ multiplex PCR; in TCRdb, only in-frame clones are kept and a portion is missing. The data contain 45,000 to 60,000 clones, roughly 78% of them singletons. The receptor comes from a woman of 80 years or more with acute or convalescent COVID-19. The rearrangement uses TRBV9 and TRBJ1-4; TRBD1 agrees at 9 bases. Sequenced sample: peripheral blood. CDR3 in DNA: TGTGCCAGCAGCGTAGTGACAGGGGGGAGTGAAAAACTGTTTTTT. It is translated as CASSVVTGGSEKLFF.